Listed here is a single TCR beta chain. Its matching antigen is unknown. CDR1 is SNHLY, CDR2 FYNNEI, per germline. With 5 bases clipped from V and 4 bases from J, the junction kept 10 bases outside the gene matches. The CDR3 has 16 residues. Time point reported: baseline pretreatment blood. The treatment denotes: 15 Gy SBRT to primary tumor, nephrectomy 4 weeks later. Clear cell pathology was present in this patient's renal cell carcinoma. Some clones are missing from TCRdb's copy, which holds only in-frame ones; the method was immunoSEQ multiplex PCR. The table records approximately 120,000 clones, roughly 80% of them present only once. This specimen comes from a study of radiation and T cells in renal cell carcinoma. The study, taken as a whole, reports: From baseline, blood top tumor clonotypes peaked at 2 weeks post-radiation. No pretreatment tumor biopsies were available for baseline clonotypes.

The receptor comes from a woman aged 55-70 years with renal cell carcinoma. The rearrangement links TRBV2 to TRBJ2-1, with 8 bases lining up with TRBD1. Sequenced here: blood, sampled from a patient whose treatment included radiotherapy and nephrectomy. Here the CDR3 DNA reads TGTGCCAGCAGTCGATCCTCAGGGGGCGCTTACAATGAGCAGTTCTTC. It is translated as CASSRSSGGAYNEQFF.